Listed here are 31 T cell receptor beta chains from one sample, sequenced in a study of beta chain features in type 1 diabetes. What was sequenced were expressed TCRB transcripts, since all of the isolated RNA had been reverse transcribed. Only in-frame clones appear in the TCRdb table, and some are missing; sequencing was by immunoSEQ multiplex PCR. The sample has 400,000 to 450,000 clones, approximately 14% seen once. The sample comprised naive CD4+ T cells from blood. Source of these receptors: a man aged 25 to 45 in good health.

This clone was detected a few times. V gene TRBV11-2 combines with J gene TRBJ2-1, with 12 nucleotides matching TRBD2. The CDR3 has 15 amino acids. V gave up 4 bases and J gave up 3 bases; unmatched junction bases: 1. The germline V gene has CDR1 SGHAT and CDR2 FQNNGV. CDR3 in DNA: TGTGCCAGCAGCTCGACTAGCGGGAGCTACAATGAGCAGTTCTTC. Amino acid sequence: CASSSTSGSYNEQFF.

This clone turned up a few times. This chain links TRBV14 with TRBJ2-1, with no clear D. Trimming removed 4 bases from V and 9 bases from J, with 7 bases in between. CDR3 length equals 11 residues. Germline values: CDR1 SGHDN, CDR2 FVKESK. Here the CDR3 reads CASSLLGEQFF. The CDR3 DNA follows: TGTGCCAGCAGCCTTTTAGGTGAGCAGTTCTTC. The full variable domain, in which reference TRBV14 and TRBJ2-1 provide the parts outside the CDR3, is EAGVTQFPSHSVIEKGQTVTLRCDPISGHDNLYWYRRVMGKEIKFLLHFVKESKQDESGMPNNRFLAERTGGTYSTLKVQPAELEDSGVYFCASSLLGEQFFGPGTRLTVL.

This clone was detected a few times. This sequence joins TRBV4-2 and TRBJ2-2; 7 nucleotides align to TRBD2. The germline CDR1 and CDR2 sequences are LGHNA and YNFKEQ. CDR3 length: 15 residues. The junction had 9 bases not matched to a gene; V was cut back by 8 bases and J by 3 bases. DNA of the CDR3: TGTGCCAGCTCGGGCGGGAGAGTGGACACCGGGGAGCTGTTTTTT. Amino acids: CASSGGRVDTGELFF.

CDR3 in amino acids: CASSLGRTQEQYF. In DNA form, the CDR3 reads TGCGCCAGCAGCTTGGGACGGACGCAAGAGCAGTACTTC. This chain links TRBV5-1 with TRBJ2-7; D call uncertain. The length of the CDR3 is 13 residues. V was trimmed by 0 bases and J by 7 bases, leaving 11 bases between them. The germline gives CDR1 SGHRS, CDR2 YFSETQ.

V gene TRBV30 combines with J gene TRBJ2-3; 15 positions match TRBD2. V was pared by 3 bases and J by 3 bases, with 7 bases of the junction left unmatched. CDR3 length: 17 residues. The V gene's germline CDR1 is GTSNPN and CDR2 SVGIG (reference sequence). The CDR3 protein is CAWSQGLAGGRTDTQYF. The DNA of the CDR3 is TGTGCCTGGAGCCAAGGACTAGCGGGAGGGAGGACAGATACGCAGTATTTT.

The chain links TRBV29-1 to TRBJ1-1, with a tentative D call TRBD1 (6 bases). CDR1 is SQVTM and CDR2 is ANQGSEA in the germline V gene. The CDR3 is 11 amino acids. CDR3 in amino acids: CSGRGGTEAFF. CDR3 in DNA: TGCAGTGGCAGGGGTGGCACTGAAGCTTTCTTT.

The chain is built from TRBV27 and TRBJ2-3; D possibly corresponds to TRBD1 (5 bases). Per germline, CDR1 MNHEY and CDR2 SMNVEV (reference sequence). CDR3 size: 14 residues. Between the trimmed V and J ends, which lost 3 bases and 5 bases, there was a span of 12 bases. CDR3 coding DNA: TGTGCCAGCAGTTTTCTCAGGGTTCGAGATACGCAGTATTTT. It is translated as CASSFLRVRDTQYF.

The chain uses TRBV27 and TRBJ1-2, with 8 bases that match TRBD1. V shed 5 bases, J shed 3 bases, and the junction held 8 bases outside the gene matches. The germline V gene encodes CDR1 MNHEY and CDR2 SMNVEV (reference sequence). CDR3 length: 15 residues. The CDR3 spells CASSTQGAGDYGYTF. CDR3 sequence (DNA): TGTGCCAGCAGTACGCAGGGGGCGGGTGACTATGGCTACACCTTC.

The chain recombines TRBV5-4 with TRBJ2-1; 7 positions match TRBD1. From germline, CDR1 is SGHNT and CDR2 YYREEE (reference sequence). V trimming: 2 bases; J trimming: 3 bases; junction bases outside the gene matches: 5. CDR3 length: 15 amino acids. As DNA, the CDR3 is TGTGCCAGCAGCTTCCGGGACAGATACTACAATGAGCAGTTCTTC. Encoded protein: CASSFRDRYYNEQFF.

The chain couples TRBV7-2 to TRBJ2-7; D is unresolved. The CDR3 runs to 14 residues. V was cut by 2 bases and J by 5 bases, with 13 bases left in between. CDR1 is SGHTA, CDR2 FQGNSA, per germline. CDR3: CASSLRQGNNEQYF. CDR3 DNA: TGTGCCAGCAGCTTAAGACAAGGGAACAACGAGCAGTACTTC. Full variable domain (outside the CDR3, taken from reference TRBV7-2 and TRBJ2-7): GAGVSQSPSNKVTEKGKDVELRCDPISGHTALYWYRQSLGQGLEFLIYFQGNSAPDKSGLPSDRFSAERTGGSVSTLTIQRTQQEDSAVYLCASSLRQGNNEQYFGPGTRLTVT.

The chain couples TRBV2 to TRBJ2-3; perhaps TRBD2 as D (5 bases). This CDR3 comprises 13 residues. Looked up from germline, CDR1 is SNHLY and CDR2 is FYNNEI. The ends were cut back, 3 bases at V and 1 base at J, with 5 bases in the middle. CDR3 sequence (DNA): TGTGCCAGCAGTGAGGAGGGCACAGATACGCAGTATTTT. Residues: CASSEEGTDTQYF.

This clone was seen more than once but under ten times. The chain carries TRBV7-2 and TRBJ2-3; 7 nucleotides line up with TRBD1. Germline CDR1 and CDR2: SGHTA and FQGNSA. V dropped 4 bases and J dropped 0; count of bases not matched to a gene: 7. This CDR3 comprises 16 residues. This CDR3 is CASSSGFRGSTDTQYF. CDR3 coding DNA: TGTGCCAGCAGCTCGGGATTCAGGGGGAGCACAGATACGCAGTATTTT.

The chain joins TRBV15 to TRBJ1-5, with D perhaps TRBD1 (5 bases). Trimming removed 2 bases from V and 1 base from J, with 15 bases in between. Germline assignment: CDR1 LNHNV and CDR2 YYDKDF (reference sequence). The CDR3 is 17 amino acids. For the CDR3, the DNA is TGTGCCACCAGCAGATCGGACATGGCCCACAGCAATCAGCCCCAGCATTTT. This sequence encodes CATSRSDMAHSNQPQHF. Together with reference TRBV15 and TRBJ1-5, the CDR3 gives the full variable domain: DAMVIQNPRYQVTQFGKPVTLSCSQTLNHNVMYWYQQKSSQAPKLLFHYYDKDFNNEADTPDNFQSRRPNTSFCFLDIRSPGLGDTAMYLCATSRSDMAHSNQPQHFGDGTRLSIL.

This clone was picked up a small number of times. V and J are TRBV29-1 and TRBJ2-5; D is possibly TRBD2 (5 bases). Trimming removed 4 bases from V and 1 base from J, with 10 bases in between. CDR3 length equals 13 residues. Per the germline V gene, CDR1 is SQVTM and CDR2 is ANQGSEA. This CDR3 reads CSVGGQRQETQYF. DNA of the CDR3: TGCAGCGTTGGAGGGCAGCGCCAAGAGACCCAGTACTTC.

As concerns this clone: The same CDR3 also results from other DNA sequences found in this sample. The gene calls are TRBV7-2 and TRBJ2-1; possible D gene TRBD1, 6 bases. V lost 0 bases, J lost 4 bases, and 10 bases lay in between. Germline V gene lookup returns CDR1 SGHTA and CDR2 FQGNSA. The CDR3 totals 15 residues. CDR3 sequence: CASSLAAGTYNEQFF. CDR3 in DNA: TGTGCCAGCAGCTTAGCGGCAGGGACATACAATGAGCAGTTCTTC.

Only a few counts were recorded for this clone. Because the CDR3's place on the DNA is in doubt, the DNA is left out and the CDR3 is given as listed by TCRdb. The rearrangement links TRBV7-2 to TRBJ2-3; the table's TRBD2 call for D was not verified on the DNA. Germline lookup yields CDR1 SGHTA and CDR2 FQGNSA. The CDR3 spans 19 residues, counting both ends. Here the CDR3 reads CASTNFGGFGSGGTDTQYF.

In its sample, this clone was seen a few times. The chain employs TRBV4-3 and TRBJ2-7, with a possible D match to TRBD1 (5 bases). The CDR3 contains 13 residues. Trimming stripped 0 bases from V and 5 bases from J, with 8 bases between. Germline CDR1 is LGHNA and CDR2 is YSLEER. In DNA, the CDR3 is TGCGCCAGCAGCCAAGATTCCAGGGACGAGCAGTACTTC. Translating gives CASSQDSRDEQYF.

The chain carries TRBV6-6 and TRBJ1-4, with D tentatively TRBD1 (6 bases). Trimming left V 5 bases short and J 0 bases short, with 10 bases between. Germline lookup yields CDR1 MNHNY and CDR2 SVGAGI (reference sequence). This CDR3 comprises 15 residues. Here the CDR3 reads CASSPGQSTNEKLFF. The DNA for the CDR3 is TGTGCCAGCAGTCCAGGACAGTCAACTAATGAAAAACTGTTTTTT.

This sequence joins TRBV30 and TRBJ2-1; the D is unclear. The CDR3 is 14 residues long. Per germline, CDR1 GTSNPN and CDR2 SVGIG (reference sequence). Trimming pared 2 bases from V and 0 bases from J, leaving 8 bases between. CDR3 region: CAWSSRSSYNEQFF. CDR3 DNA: TGTGCCTGGAGTTCAAGGAGCTCCTACAATGAGCAGTTCTTC.

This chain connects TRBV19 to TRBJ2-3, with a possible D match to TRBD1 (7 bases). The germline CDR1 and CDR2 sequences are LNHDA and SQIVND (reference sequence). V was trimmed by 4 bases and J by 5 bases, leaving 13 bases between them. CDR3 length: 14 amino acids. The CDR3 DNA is TGTGCCAGTAGTAGGAGGGGGCGCGAAGATACGCAGTATTTT. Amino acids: CASSRRGREDTQYF.

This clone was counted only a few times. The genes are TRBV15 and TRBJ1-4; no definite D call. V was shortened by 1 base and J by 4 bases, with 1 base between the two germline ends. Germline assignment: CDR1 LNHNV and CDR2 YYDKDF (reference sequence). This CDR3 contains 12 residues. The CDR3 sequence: CATSRVNEKLFF. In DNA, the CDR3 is TGTGCCACCAGCAGAGTTAATGAAAAACTGTTTTTT.

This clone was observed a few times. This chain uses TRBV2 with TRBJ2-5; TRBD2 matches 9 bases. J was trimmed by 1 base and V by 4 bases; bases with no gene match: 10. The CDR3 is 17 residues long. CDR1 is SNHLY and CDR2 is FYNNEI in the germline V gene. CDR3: CASSVRLVAGVQETQYF. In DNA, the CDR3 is TGTGCCAGCAGTGTGCGGTTGGTAGCGGGGGTCCAAGAGACCCAGTACTTC.

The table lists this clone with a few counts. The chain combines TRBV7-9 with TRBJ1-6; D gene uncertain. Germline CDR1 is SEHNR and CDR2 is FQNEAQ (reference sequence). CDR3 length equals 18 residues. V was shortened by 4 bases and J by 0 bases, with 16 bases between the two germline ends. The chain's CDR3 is CASSSTFPGSSYNSPLHF. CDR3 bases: TGTGCCAGCAGCTCAACGTTTCCTGGGAGCTCCTATAATTCACCCCTCCACTTT.

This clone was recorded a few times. Here the CDR3 reads CATSRVQISPLHF. CDR3 coding DNA: TGTGCCACCAGCAGAGTCCAGATTTCACCCCTCCACTTT. The J gene is TRBJ1-6, the V gene TRBV15; the D is unclear. From germline, CDR1 is LNHNV and CDR2 YYDKDF (reference sequence). This CDR3 is built from 13 residues. V dropped 1 base and J dropped 9 bases, with 7 bases sitting between them.

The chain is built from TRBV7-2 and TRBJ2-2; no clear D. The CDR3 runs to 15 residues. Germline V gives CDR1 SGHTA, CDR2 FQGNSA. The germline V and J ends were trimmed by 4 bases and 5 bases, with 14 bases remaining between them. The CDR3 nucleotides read TGTGCCAGCAGCTATAGTGGCTTATCAACCGGGGAGCTGTTTTTT. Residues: CASSYSGLSTGELFF.

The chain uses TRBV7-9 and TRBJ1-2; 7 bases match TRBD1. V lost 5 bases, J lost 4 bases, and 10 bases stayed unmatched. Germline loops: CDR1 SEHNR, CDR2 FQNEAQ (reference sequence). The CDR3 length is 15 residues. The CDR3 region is CASSPEGALGYGYTF. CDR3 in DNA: TGTGCCAGCAGCCCAGAGGGGGCCTTGGGCTATGGCTACACCTTC. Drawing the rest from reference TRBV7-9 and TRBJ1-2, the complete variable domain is DTGVSQNPRHKITKRGQNVTFRCDPISEHNRLYWYRQTLGQGPEFLTYFQNEAQLEKSRLLSDRFSAERPKGSFSTLEIQRTEQGDSAMYLCASSPEGALGYGYTFGSGTRLTVV.

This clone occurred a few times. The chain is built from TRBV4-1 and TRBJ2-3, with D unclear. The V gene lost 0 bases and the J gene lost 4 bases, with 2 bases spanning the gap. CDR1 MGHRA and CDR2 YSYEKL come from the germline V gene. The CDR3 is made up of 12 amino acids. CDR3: CASSQDSDTQYF. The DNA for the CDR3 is TGCGCCAGCAGCCAAGATTCAGATACGCAGTATTTT.

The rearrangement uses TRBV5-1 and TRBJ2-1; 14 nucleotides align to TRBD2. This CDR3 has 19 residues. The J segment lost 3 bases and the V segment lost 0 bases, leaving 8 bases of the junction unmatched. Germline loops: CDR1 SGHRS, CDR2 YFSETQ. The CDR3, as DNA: TGCGCCAGCAGCTTGGTAGGGACTAGCGGGAGTTTGGGCTACAATGAGCAGTTCTTC. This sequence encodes CASSLVGTSGSLGYNEQFF.

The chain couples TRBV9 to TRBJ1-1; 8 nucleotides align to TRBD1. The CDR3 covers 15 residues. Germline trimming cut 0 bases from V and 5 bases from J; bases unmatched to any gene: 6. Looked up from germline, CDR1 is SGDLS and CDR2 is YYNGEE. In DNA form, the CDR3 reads TGTGCCAGCAGCGTAGGGACAGGGTTGATAACTGAAGCTTTCTTT. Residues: CASSVGTGLITEAFF.

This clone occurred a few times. In DNA form, the CDR3 reads TGTGCCAGCAGCCCCCCTAGGACTATTGGGCAGTTCTTC. Its translation is CASSPPRTIGQFF. The V gene is TRBV13, the J gene TRBJ2-1, with D perhaps TRBD2 (6 bases). CDR3 length: 13 residues. The V and J ends lost 5 bases and 12 bases respectively, with 17 bases between them. Germline assignment: CDR1 PRHDT and CDR2 FYEKMQ (reference sequence). Full variable domain (missing parts from reference TRBV13 and TRBJ2-1): AAGVIQSPRHLIKEKRETATLKCYPIPRHDTVYWYQQGPGQDPQFLISFYEKMQSDKGSIPDRFSAQQFSDYHSELNMSSLELGDSALYFCASSPPRTIGQFFGPGTRLTVL.

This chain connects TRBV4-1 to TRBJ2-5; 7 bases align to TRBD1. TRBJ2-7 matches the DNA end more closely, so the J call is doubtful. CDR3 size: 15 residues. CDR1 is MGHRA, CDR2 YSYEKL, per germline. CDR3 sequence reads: CASSQDYRGAYEQYF. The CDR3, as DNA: TGCGCCAGCAGCCAAGACTACAGGGGCGCCTACGAGCAGTACTTC.